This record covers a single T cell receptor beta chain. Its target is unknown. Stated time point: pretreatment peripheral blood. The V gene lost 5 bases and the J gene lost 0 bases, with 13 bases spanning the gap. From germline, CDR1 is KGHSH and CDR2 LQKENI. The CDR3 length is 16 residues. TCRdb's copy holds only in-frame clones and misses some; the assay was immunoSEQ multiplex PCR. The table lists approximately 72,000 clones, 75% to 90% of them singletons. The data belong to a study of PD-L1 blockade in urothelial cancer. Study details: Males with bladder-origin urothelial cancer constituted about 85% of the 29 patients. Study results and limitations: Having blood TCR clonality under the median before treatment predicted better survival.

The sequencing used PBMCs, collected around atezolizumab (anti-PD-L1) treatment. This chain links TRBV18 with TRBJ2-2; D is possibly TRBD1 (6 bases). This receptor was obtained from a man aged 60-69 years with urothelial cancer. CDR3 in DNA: TGTGCCAGCTCATGGCAACAGGGCTCGAACACCGGGGAGCTGTTTTTT. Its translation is CASSWQQGSNTGELFF.